This TCR beta chain was sequenced in a study of T cell responses to AZD1222 COVID-19 vaccine. The study, taken as a whole, reports: Variant regions that are unmutated are reportedly the target of nearly half of spike-specific TCRs.

Details on this clone: Its specificity is unknown.

The protocol was immunoSEQ multiplex PCR, while the TCRdb copy is restricted to in-frame clones and leaves out a portion. The table lists some 190,000 clones, approximately 91% of them singletons, with less than 2% in the top ten. This TCR was recovered from an adult who received the AZD1222 COVID-19 vaccine. This specimen was peripheral blood, taken 28 days after the second AZD1222 dose.

The CDR3 loop reads CASSGVRDRALDEQFF. The CDR3 DNA is TGTGCCAGCAGTGGAGTTAGGGACAGGGCATTGGATGAGCAGTTCTTC. The chain recombines TRBV2 with TRBJ2-1, with 9 positions matching TRBD1. This CDR3 region has 16 residues. Germline assignment: CDR1 SNHLY and CDR2 FYNNEI. Trimming removed 4 bases from V and 8 bases from J; junction bases left unmatched: 12.